This T cell receptor beta chain was sequenced in a study of immune evolution from preneoplasia to lung adenocarcinoma. Study-wide results and limits: T cell clonality was higher in KRAS-mutant than EGFR-mutant or wild-type nodules. From normal lung to invasive adenocarcinoma, top clone frequencies appeared to decrease.

This clone turned up a few times. The antigen is not known. Sequencing used immunoSEQ multiplex PCR; TCRdb keeps in-frame clones, though not all of them. The sample shows about 40,000 clones, about 74% of them seen only once. With 0 bases clipped from V and 5 bases from J, the junction kept 2 bases outside the gene matches. Per germline, CDR1 SGDLS and CDR2 YYNGEE. The CDR3 has 15 residues. Sequencing input: FFPE invasive lung adenocarcinoma tissue. The origin of this receptor is a person aged 55 to 75 with lung adenocarcinoma. The chain recombines TRBV9 with TRBJ2-2; 9 bases line up with TRBD1. Written as DNA, the CDR3 is TGTGCCAGCAGCGTAGTGACAGGGGGAACCGGGGAGCTGTTTTTT. Translation: CASSVVTGGTGELFF.